Presented here are 21 T cell receptor beta chains from one specimen sequenced in a study of cytomegalovirus exposure and HLA in healthy donors (dated by TCRdb to about 2017). Library preparation was by the immunoSEQ multiplex PCR assay. For the multiplex PCR, a mixture combining 60 forward primers for TCR Vbeta segments and 13 reverse primers for TCR Jbeta segments was used. TCRdb mirrors the immuneACCESS table, restricted to in-frame sequences. Some clones are absent from its copies; in checked studies, under half trace to an unresolved V gene, and the reason for the others is unknown. Present in this sample are 150,000 to 200,000 clones, 70% to 80% of which were seen just once. The ten largest clones represent 1.6% of the sample. The sequenced sample was PBMCs. The receptors shown here come from a woman aged 45-59 years in good health and CMV-seronegative.

The V gene is TRBV5-8, the J gene TRBJ2-3; TRBD2 matches at 10 bases. The germline V gene encodes CDR1 SGHTS and CDR2 YDEGEE. V dropped 4 bases and J dropped 5; count of bases not matched to a gene: 7. The CDR3 runs 15 residues. CDR3 bases: TGTGCCAGCAGCCCATTAGCGGGGGGAGTAGATACGCAGTATTTT. Amino acid sequence: CASSPLAGGVDTQYF.

This clone was observed a single time. The chain combines TRBV28 with TRBJ2-7, with a weak D call TRBD1 (5 bases). The germline V gene has CDR1 MDHEN and CDR2 SYDVKM. There are 16 residues in the CDR3. V lost 4 bases and J 4 bases, leaving 20 bases between the germline ends. CDR3 protein: CASSYWAPGQIYEQYF. In DNA form, the CDR3 reads TGTGCCAGCAGTTATTGGGCCCCAGGACAAATTTACGAGCAGTACTTC.

This rearrangement joins TRBV11-2 to TRBJ1-3; D remains unclear. Germline-derived CDR1 and CDR2 are SGHAT and FQNNGV. The CDR3 runs to 16 residues. Trimming removed 0 bases from V and 0 bases from J, with 9 bases in between. In nucleotides, the CDR3 is TGTGCCAGCAGCTTAGAACATGGTACCTCTGGAAACACCATATATTTT. It codes for CASSLEHGTSGNTIYF.

The V and J genes are TRBV9 and TRBJ2-7, with D tentatively TRBD2 (5 bases). Trimming left V 4 bases short and J 3 bases short, with 17 bases between. From germline, CDR1 is SGDLS and CDR2 YYNGEE. The CDR3 is 15 amino acids. In DNA, the CDR3 is TGTGCCAGCAGCAAAATCGGGGTGTTCAGCTACGAGCAGTACTTC. Translation: CASSKIGVFSYEQYF.

This chain uses TRBV21-1 with TRBJ2-1; TRBD2 is the table's D call and was not checked against the DNA. TRBV21-1 is described as a pseudogene. This CDR3 is built from 14 residues. CDR3 nucleotides: TGTGCCAGCAGCATCGGGCTAGCGGGAGAGGAGCAGTTCTTC. It yields the protein CASSIGLAGEEQFF.

The genes are TRBV18 and TRBJ1-5; 8 bases line up with TRBD1. Unmatched junction bases numbered 8, after V lost 4 bases and J lost 6 bases. This CDR3 contains 15 residues. The germline gives CDR1 KGHSH, CDR2 LQKENI. The CDR3 nucleotides are TGTGCCAGCTCACTCGGGACAGGTTCTAGTCAGCCCCAGCATTTT. Encoded protein: CASSLGTGSSQPQHF.

The sample holds one count of this clone. The V gene is TRBV30, the J gene TRBJ1-2; 10 bases are a match to TRBD1. The CDR3 runs 18 residues. V shed 2 bases, J shed 4 bases, and the junction held 16 bases outside the gene matches. Germline V gene sequence: CDR1 GTSNPN, CDR2 SVGIG (reference sequence). This CDR3 reads CAWSPPGTGVRMGYGYTF. CDR3 DNA: TGTGCCTGGAGTCCCCCCGGGACAGGGGTACGAATGGGCTATGGCTACACCTTC.

This clone was recorded at least ten times. The chain is built from TRBV4-1 and TRBJ1-1; tentative D call: TRBD1 (5 bases). In germline, CDR1 is MGHRA, CDR2 YSYEKL. V was shortened by 2 bases and J by 2 bases, with 9 bases between the two germline ends. This CDR3 has 14 residues. The CDR3 region is CASSQRQLNTEAFF. The CDR3 DNA is TGCGCCAGCAGCCAACGACAGCTAAACACTGAAGCTTTCTTT.

This chain connects TRBV28 to TRBJ2-3; the match to TRBD1 covers 7 bases. Unmatched junction bases numbered 6, after V lost 5 bases and J lost 1 base. The CDR3 has 15 residues. Per germline, CDR1 MDHEN and CDR2 SYDVKM. CDR3: CASSLTGVGTDTQYF. CDR3 nucleotides: TGTGCCAGCAGTCTCACAGGGGTCGGCACAGATACGCAGTATTTT.

V usage is TRBV6-5 and J usage is TRBJ1-2; 7 bases are shared with TRBD1. The CDR3 spans 13 residues. Germline CDR1 MNHEY, CDR2 SVGAGI. The V and J ends lost 6 bases and 2 bases, in that order; junction bases with no gene match: 3. In DNA form, the CDR3 reads TGTGCCAGCAGCCGGGGACAGAACTATGGCTACACCTTC. Translation: CASSRGQNYGYTF.

The chain recombines TRBV29-1 with TRBJ1-2, with 7 bases aligning to TRBD1. With V trimmed by 3 bases and J by 6 bases, 1 base remained unmatched. Per germline, CDR1 SQVTM and CDR2 ANQGSEA. This CDR3 has 11 residues. The CDR3 coding sequence is TGCAGCGTTGACAGGGGGAATGGCTACACCTTC. Encoded protein: CSVDRGNGYTF. Complete variable domain (other parts from reference TRBV29-1 and TRBJ1-2): SAVISQKPSRDICQRGTSLTIQCQVDSQVTMMFWYRQQPGQSLTLIATANQGSEATYESGFVIDKFPISRPNLTFSTLTVSNMSPEDSSIYLCSVDRGNGYTFGSGTRLTVV.

The chain has TRBV11-2 and TRBJ2-2; 10 positions match TRBD1. Germline trimming cut 1 base from V and 4 bases from J; bases unmatched to any gene: 3. The CDR3 has 16 residues. Germline CDR1 SGHAT, CDR2 FQNNGV. The CDR3 DNA reads as TGTGCCAGCAGCTTAGGGACAGGGGGACCCACCGGGGAGCTGTTTTTT. Translation gives CASSLGTGGPTGELFF.

The gene calls are TRBV7-3 and TRBJ2-2; TRBD2 matches at 8 bases. This CDR3 comprises 15 residues. The V and J ends lost 2 bases and 4 bases, in that order; junction bases with no gene match: 3. Germline V gives CDR1 SGHTA, CDR2 FQGTGA. The CDR3: CASSLAGGPTGELFF. The CDR3 region has the DNA TGTGCCAGCAGCTTAGCGGGAGGACCCACCGGGGAGCTGTTTTTT.

The chain is built from TRBV7-2 and TRBJ1-1, with 8 bases that match TRBD1. The length of the CDR3 is 12 residues. J lost 11 bases, V lost 5 bases, and 7 bases had no gene match. The germline CDR1 and CDR2 sequences are SGHTA and FQGNSA. The CDR3 here is CASSPGTGAAFF. As DNA, the CDR3 is TGTGCCAGCAGCCCCGGGACAGGTGCGGCTTTCTTT.

The V gene is TRBV6-5, the J gene TRBJ2-7; D is perhaps TRBD1 (6 bases). Germline lookup yields CDR1 MNHEY and CDR2 SVGAGI. Trimming removed 2 bases at V and 7 bases at J, with 15 bases between. The CDR3 covers 14 residues. The CDR3 loop reads CASSYTGVRGEQYF. The CDR3 DNA sequence: TGTGCCAGCAGTTACACGGGTGTGAGGGGGGAGCAGTACTTC.

The CDR3 protein is CASSLNYGANVLTF. The CDR3 DNA reads as TGCGCCAGCAGCTTAAACTATGGGGCCAACGTCCTGACTTTC. This chain links TRBV5-1 with TRBJ2-6, with unresolved D. Trimming pared 2 bases from V and 3 bases from J, leaving 6 bases between. CDR1 SGHRS and CDR2 YFSETQ come from the germline V gene. The CDR3 is 14 residues long.

The count of this clone is one. The CDR3 sequence is CASSQKGGQGTIAQHF. The DNA for the CDR3 is TGTGCCAGCAGCCAAAAGGGGGGACAGGGGACTATAGCCCAGCATTTT. V gene TRBV5-5 combines with J gene TRBJ1-5; 10 positions match TRBD1. With V trimmed by 4 bases and J by 11 bases, 15 bases remained unmatched. Germline values: CDR1 SGHKS, CDR2 YYEKEE (reference sequence). The CDR3 extends over 16 amino acids.

V and J are TRBV27 and TRBJ1-1; D gene uncertain. Germline V gives CDR1 MNHEY, CDR2 SMNVEV (reference sequence). V was clipped by 2 bases and J by 0 bases, with 10 bases between them. This CDR3 region has 15 residues. The CDR3, as DNA: TGTGCCAGCAGTTTACGGGGTGGGATGAACACTGAAGCTTTCTTT. Its protein product is CASSLRGGMNTEAFF.

The chain couples TRBV27 to TRBJ2-7, with D tentatively TRBD1 (7 bases). The V and J ends lost 5 bases and 2 bases respectively, with 22 bases between them. The CDR3 has 17 residues. The germline CDR1 and CDR2 sequences are MNHEY and SMNVEV (reference sequence). DNA for the CDR3: TGTGCCAGCAGTCCCACCCGAGGGGGCGGGAATACCTACGAGCAGTACTTC. Amino acids: CASSPTRGGGNTYEQYF.

The chain carries TRBV4-2 and TRBJ2-1; 8 nucleotides line up with TRBD2. From germline, CDR1 is LGHNA and CDR2 YNFKEQ. J was trimmed by 8 bases and V by 2 bases; bases with no gene match: 11. The CDR3 spans 16 residues. CDR3 region: CASSQKGAGGSDEQFF. The CDR3, as DNA: TGTGCCAGCAGCCAAAAAGGGGCGGGAGGCAGTGATGAGCAGTTCTTC.

The chain recombines TRBV5-1 with TRBJ1-1, with D possibly being TRBD1 (6 bases). CDR3 length equals 13 residues. The V and J ends lost 5 bases and 2 bases respectively, with 10 bases between them. Germline lookup yields CDR1 SGHRS and CDR2 YFSETQ. CDR3 sequence (DNA): TGCGCCAGCAGGACAGGACCCAACACTGAAGCTTTCTTT. Protein: CASRTGPNTEAFF.